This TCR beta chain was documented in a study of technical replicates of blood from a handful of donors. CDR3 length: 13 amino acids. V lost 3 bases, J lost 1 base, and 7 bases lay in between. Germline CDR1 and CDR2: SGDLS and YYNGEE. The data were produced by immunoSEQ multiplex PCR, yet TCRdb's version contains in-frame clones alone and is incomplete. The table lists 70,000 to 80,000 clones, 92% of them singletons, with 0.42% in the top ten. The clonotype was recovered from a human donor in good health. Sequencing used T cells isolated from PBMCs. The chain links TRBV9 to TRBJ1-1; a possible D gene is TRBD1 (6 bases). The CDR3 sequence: CASSEGQNTEAFF. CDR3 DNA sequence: TGTGCCAGCAGCGAGGGACAGAACACTGAAGCTTTCTTT.